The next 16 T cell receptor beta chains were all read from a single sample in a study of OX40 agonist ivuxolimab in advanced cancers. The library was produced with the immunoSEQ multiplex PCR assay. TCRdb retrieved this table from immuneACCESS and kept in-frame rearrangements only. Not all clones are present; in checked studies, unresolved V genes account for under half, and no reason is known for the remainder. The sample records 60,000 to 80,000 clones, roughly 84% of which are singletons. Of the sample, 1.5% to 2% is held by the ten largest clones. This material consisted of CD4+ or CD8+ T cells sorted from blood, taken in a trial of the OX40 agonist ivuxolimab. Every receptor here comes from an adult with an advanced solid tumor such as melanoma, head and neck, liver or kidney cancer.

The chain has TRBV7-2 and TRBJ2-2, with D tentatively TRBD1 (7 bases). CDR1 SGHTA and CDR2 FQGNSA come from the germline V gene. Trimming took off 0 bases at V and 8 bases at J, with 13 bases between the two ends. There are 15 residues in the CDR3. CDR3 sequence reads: CASSLAETGRGELFF. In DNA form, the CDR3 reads TGTGCCAGCAGCTTAGCTGAGACAGGGAGGGGGGAGCTGTTTTTT.

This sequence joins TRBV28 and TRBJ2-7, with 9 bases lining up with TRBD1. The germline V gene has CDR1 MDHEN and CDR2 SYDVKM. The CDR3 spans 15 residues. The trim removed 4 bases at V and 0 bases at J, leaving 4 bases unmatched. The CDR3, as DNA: TGTGCCAGCAGTTCCGCGGGACAGGGCTCCTACGAGCAGTACTTC. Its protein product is CASSSAGQGSYEQYF. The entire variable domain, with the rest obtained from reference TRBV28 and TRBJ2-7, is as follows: DVKVTQSSRYLVKRTGEKVFLECVQDMDHENMFWYRQDPGLGLRLIYFSYDVKMKEKGDIPEGYSVSREKKERFSLILESASTNQTSMYLCASSSAGQGSYEQYFGPGTRLTVT.

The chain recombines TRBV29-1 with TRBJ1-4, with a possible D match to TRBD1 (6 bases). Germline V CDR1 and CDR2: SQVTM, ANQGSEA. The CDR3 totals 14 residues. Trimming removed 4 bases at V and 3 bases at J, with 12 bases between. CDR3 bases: TGCAGCGTTGTAAAAGGGGGGCCTAATGAAAAACTGTTTTTT. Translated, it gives CSVVKGGPNEKLFF.

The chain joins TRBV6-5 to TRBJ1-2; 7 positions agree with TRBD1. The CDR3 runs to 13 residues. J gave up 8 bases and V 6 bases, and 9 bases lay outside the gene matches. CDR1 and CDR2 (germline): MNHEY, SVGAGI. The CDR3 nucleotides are TGTGCCAGCAGGCCGCGACAGGGCTTGGGCTACACCTTC. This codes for CASRPRQGLGYTF.

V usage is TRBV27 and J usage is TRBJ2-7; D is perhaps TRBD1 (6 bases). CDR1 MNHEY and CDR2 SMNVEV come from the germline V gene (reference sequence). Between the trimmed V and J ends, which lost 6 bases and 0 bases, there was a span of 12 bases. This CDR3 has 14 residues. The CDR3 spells CASSNRATSYEQYF. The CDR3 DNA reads TGTGCCAGCAGCAACAGGGCCACCTCCTACGAGCAGTACTTC.

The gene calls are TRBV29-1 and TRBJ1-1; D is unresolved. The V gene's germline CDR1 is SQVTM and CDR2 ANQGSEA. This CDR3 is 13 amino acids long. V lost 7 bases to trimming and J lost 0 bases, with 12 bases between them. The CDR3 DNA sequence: TGCAGCGCTCGGACGGAGTTGAACACTGAAGCTTTCTTT. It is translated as CSARTELNTEAFF.

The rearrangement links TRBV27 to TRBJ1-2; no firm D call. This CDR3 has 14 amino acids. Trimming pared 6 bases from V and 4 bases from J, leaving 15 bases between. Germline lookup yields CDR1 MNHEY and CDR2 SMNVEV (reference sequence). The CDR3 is CASSPLVGSYGYTF. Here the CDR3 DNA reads TGTGCCAGCAGCCCCCTCGTAGGCTCCTATGGCTACACCTTC.

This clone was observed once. CDR3 bases: TGTGCCAGCAGCGTAGGGTCGGGACAGTCCGTAGGGGAGCTGTTTTTT. This gives the protein CASSVGSGQSVGELFF. The chain combines TRBV9 with TRBJ2-2; 7 nucleotides line up with TRBD1. This CDR3 is built from 16 residues. The germline gives CDR1 SGDLS, CDR2 YYNGEE. The ends lost 0 bases at V and 8 bases at J; junction bases unmatched: 10.

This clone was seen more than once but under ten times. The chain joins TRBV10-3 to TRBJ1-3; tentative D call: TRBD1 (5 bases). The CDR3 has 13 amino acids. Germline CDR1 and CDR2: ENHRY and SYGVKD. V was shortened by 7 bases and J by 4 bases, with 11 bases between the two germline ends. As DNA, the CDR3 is TGTGCCATCAAAGGGGCGGGAGGAAACACCATATATTTT. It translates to CAIKGAGGNTIYF.

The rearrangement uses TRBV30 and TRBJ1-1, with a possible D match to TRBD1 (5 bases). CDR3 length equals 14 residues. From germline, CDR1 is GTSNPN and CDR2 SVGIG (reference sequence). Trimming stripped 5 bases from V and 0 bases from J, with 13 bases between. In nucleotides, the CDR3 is TGTGCCTGGGGGGCAGGCAGGGTGAACACTGAAGCTTTCTTT. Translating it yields CAWGAGRVNTEAFF.

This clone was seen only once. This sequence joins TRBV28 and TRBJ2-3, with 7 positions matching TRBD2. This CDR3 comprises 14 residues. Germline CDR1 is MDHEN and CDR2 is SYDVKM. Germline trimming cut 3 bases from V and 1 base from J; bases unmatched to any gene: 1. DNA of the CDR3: TGTGCCAGCAGTTTTGCGGGAGGCACAGATACGCAGTATTTT. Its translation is CASSFAGGTDTQYF.

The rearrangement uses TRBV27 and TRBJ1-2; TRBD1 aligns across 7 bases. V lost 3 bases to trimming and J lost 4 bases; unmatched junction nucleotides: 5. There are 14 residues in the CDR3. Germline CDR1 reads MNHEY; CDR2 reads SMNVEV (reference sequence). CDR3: CASSLGRGSYGYTF. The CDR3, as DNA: TGTGCCAGCAGTTTGGGCAGGGGGAGCTATGGCTACACCTTC.

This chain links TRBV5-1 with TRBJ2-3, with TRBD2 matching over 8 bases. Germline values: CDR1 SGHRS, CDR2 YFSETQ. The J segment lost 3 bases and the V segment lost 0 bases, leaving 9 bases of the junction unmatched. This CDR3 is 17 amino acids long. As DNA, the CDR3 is TGCGCCAGCAGCTTGGGGACGGGACTAGTAGGTACAGATACGCAGTATTTT. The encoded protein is CASSLGTGLVGTDTQYF.

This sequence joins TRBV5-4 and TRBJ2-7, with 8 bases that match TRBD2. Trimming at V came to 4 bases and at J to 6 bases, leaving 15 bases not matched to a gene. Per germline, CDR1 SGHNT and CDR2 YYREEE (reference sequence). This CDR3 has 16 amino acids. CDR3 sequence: CASSPGGGTVYGEQYF. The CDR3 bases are TGTGCCAGCAGCCCGGGAGGGGGTACGGTATATGGCGAGCAGTACTTC.

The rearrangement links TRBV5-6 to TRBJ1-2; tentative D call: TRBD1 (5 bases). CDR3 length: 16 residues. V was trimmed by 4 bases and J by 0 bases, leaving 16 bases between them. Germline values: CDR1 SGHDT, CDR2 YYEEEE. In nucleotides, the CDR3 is TGTGCCAGCAGCCCCCCAGGAGGGGAAGCTAACTATGGCTACACCTTC. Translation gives CASSPPGGEANYGYTF.

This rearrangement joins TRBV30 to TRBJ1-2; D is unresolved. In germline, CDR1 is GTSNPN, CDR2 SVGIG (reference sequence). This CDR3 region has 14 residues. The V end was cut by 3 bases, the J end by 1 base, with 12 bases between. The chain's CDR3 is CAWRSLGGNYGYTF. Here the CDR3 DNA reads TGTGCCTGGAGGAGTCTAGGTGGTAACTATGGCTACACCTTC.